The rows below give T cell receptor beta chains drawn from one sample of a study of shared clonotypes between healthy human individuals. TCRdb's copy holds only in-frame clones and misses some; the assay was immunoSEQ multiplex PCR. The sample holds around 2,000,000 clones, about 95% seen once. Material: naive CD8+ T cells sorted from blood. These receptor sequences come from a man between 18 and 29 years old in good health. Each CDR3 is given with its conserved first and last residue. The D gene is left open where the match is weak. A clone size is listed for some rows: how often the clone was seen (once, few, many), or a class if it is expanded.

TRBD2 . TRBJ2-1 TRBV9 TGTGCCAGCAGCGTAGCTAGCGGGGCATACAATGAGCAGTTCTTC CASSVASGAYNEQFF
. . TRBJ2-7 TRBV7-9 TGTGCCAGCAGCTGGCTGGGCTCGGAGCAGTACTTC CASSWLGSEQYF
. . TRBJ2-4 TRBV30 TGTGCCTGGAGTCCGTCCCCAGGGCCAAATGACATTCAGTACTTC CAWSPSPGPNDIQYF
TRBD1 . TRBJ2-7 TRBV29-1 TGCAGCGCGGTGATACAGGGGCCCTACGAGCAGTACTTC CSAVIQGPYEQYF
. . TRBJ2-2 TRBV6-6 TGTGCCAGCAGTTACTCGAGTGTTGGGGTCGGAGGGGAGCTGTTTTTT CASSYSSVGVGGELFF
. . TRBJ2-7 TRBV6-5 TGTGCCAGCAGTTACCAGGAATGGGCCTACGAGCAGTACTTC CASSYQEWAYEQYF
. . TRBJ2-7 TRBV25-1 TGTGCCAGCAGAGGTCTCTCCTACGAGCAGTACTTC CASRGLSYEQYF
TRBD1 once TRBJ1-2 TRBV6-1 TGTGCCACCCCGGGACAGTGGGACTATGGCTACACCTTC CATPGQWDYGYTF
. . TRBJ2-7 TRBV6-6 TGTGCCAGCAGTTACCCACTAGAGGGCGAGCAGTACTTC CASSYPLEGEQYF
TRBD2 . TRBJ2-1 TRBV29-1 TGCAGCGTTGGATGGGCTAGCGGGAGGAATGAGCAGTTCTTC CSVGWASGRNEQFF
. . TRBJ2-7 TRBV19 TGTGCCAGTAGTGATGGACAGACCTACGAGCAGTACTTC CASSDGQTYEQYF
. . TRBJ2-7 TRBV6-5 TGTGCCAGCAGCCTAGACAGTAAATTTAGCGAGCAGTACTTC CASSLDSKFSEQYF
. once TRBJ1-1 TRBV7-9 TGTGCCAGCAGCCCCTGGGGGACGGCAGGGACGACTGAAGCTTTCTTT CASSPWGTAGTTEAFF
TRBD1 . TRBJ1-2 TRBV6-1 TGTGCCAGCAGTGAAAGTCGAGGGGGCGTGATGTATGGCTACACCTTC CASSESRGGVMYGYTF
. . TRBJ2-7 TRBV5-4 TGTGCCAGCAGCTTGGGTACCTACGAGCAGTACTTC CASSLGTYEQYF
. . TRBJ2-3 TRBV11-2 TGTGCCAGCAGCCTAACCGGACCAGCTCCGGATACGCAGTATTTT CASSLTGPAPDTQYF
. . TRBJ2-7 TRBV7-9 TGTGCCAGCAGTTCACGGACATCTTACGAGCAGTACTTC CASSSRTSYEQYF
. once TRBJ2-1 TRBV5-1 TGCGCCAGCGTAGACACCTTGAAGTCCTACAATGAGCAGTTCTTC CASVDTLKSYNEQFF
. . TRBJ1-2 TRBV6-1 TGTGCCAGCGCTGACCGGGACGGAGCTAACTATGGCTACACCTTC CASADRDGANYGYTF
. . TRBJ2-5 TRBV5-6 TGTGCCAGCACCGACAATGGCGGGATCCAAGAGACCCAGTACTTC CASTDNGGIQETQYF
. . TRBJ2-5 TRBV7-9 TGTGCCAGCAGCTTACCTGCCAGCCTCCAAGAGACCCAGTACTTC CASSLPASLQETQYF
. . TRBJ1-1 TRBV2 TGTGCCAGCAGTGATTCACAGGGTGTCACTGAAGCTTTCTTT CASSDSQGVTEAFF
. . TRBJ1-3 TRBV7-9 TGTGCCAGCAGCCCCCCTTATCTGACATCTGGAAACACCATATATTTT CASSPPYLTSGNTIYF
. . TRBJ2-1 TRBV30 TGTGCCTGGAGTAGCGGACATGACAATGAGCAGTTCTTC CAWSSGHDNEQFF
TRBD1 . TRBJ1-5 TRBV5-6 TGTGCCAGCAGCTTCGGACAGGGGCAGCCCCAGCATTTT CASSFGQGQPQHF
. . TRBJ2-3 TRBV10-3 TGTGCCATCAGTGAGTCCGGCAGCACAGATACGCAGTATTTT CAISESGSTDTQYF
. . TRBJ2-5 TRBV6-1 TGTGCCAGCGGTGGGGAGACCCAGTACTTC CASGGETQYF
. . TRBJ1-6 TRBV7-2 TGTGCCAGCAGCGCGTCTCCGGGGTCACCCCTCCACTTT CASSASPGSPLHF
. . TRBJ2-1 TRBV5-4 TGTGCCAGCAGCTTCCGAACCTACAATGAGCAGTTCTTC CASSFRTYNEQFF
TRBD1 . TRBJ2-1 TRBV7-9 TGTGCCAGCAGCTTTGGGACAGGCTCCTACAATGAGCAGTTCTTC CASSFGTGSYNEQFF
. . TRBJ1-1 TRBV9 TGTGCCAGCAGCGTAGGGAACGGGAACACTGAAGCTTTCTTT CASSVGNGNTEAFF
. . TRBJ2-3 TRBV29-1 TGCAGCGTTCGAGAGTTTAATACGGATACGCAGTATTTT CSVREFNTDTQYF
. . TRBJ1-5 TRBV19 TGTGCCAGTAGTATCTGGGCCTGGGAGAAGGAGGGGCGTCGCAATCAGCCCCAGCATTTT CASSIWAWEKEGRRNQPQHF
. once TRBJ2-1 TRBV5-8 TGTGCCAGCAGCTTGTCGCTCAACTCCTACAATGAGCAGTTCTTC CASSLSLNSYNEQFF
. . TRBJ1-2 TRBV20-1 TGCAGTGCTAGAGATCCGGATGGCTACACCTTC CSARDPDGYTF
. . TRBJ2-7 TRBV27 TGTGCCAGCAGTTTGTCAGGAGATTACGAGCAGTACTTC CASSLSGDYEQYF
. . TRBJ1-1 TRBV19 TGTGCCAGTACCCGCGGGAGCACTGAAGCTTTCTTT CASTRGSTEAFF
. . TRBJ1-5 TRBV6-6 TGTGCCAGCAGCCTAGGTGGGAGCAATCAGCCCCAGCATTTT CASSLGGSNQPQHF
. . TRBJ2-3 TRBV7-9 TGTGCCAGCAGCTTAACGGCAGATACGCAGTATTTT CASSLTADTQYF